This T cell receptor (beta chain) stems from a study of blood T cell repertoires in COVID-19. This clone occurred a few times. TCRdb keeps only in-frame clones here, not all; method: immunoSEQ multiplex PCR. The profile shows under 200,000 clones, 75% to 85% of them singletons. The CDR3 totals 14 residues. The germline CDR1 and CDR2 sequences are SGHAT and FQNNGV. V lost 0 bases to trimming and J lost 5 bases, with 10 bases between them. The sequenced sample was peripheral blood. This receptor was obtained from a woman aged 55-69 years with COVID-19, enrolled during active disease. This sequence joins TRBV11-2 and TRBJ2-5, with unresolved D. CDR3 sequence: CASSLDPLGETQYF. CDR3 bases: TGTGCCAGCAGCTTAGATCCCCTCGGGGAGACCCAGTACTTC.